Sequencing of this T cell receptor (beta chain) was carried out in a study of blood T cells in healthy people across ages. Germline assignment: CDR1 MDHEN and CDR2 SYDVKM. The CDR3 extends over 14 amino acids. V was cut by 5 bases and J by 0 bases, with 5 bases left in between. Primed by a sample-barcoded 5' primer and a J-beta primer mix, a second PCR proceeded for 7 to 11 cycles. Using its own MiXCR run on the 5' RACE reads, TCRdb lists one record per CDR3 protein. The data hold hundreds of thousands of distinct CDR3 sequences, with roughly three fifths observed a single time. The chain joins TRBV28 to TRBJ2-6, with no clear D. Sequencing was carried out using blood. This sequence originates from a man aged 35 to 55 in good health. The CDR3 DNA reads as TGTGCCAGCAGTGGGGTCTCTGGGGCCAACGTCCTGACTTTC. This gives the protein CASSGVSGANVLTF.